A selection of T cell receptor beta chains follows, all from one sample in a study of blood T cell repertoires in COVID-19. TCRdb's table, derived via immunoSEQ multiplex PCR, lists solely in-frame clones and lacks some. The sample has fewer than 350,000 clones, 75% to 90% seen once. What was sequenced was PBMCs or T cells enriched from blood (not recorded which). These receptors were obtained from a woman aged 40 to 50 who had recovered from COVID-19. CDR3s include the opening cysteine and the closing phenylalanine or tryptophan. A D gene is named only where the DNA matches it firmly. The size entry is marked missing in some rows and otherwise reads once, few, many or a size class.

TRBJ1-4 TRBD1 TRBV7-8 NA TGTGCCAGCAGCTTACGGGACAGGGTGACCGAAAAACTGTTTTTT CASSLRDRVTEKLFF
TRBJ1-1 TRBD1 TRBV7-3 few TGTGCCAGCAGCTCGACAGGGATCGCTTTCTTT CASSSTGIAFF
TRBJ1-1 TRBD1 TRBV18 many TGTGCCAGCTCCCGGACAGGGGACACTGAAGCTTTCTTT CASSRTGDTEAFF
TRBJ1-2 TRBD1 TRBV11-1 NA TGTGCCAGCAGCCCGGGACAGGGGGCGGCCTATGGCTACACCTTC CASSPGQGAAYGYTF
TRBJ2-1 NA TRBV4-3 few TGCGCCAGCAGCCAAGGCCTAGGGGTCTACAATGAGCAGTTCTTC CASSQGLGVYNEQFF
TRBJ2-1 TRBD2 TRBV7-9 NA TGTGCCAGCAGCTCCGGACTAGCGGGACCCTACAATGAGCAGTTCTTC CASSSGLAGPYNEQFF
TRBJ1-2 TRBD1 TRBV24-1 NA TGTGCCACCAGTGATTTCAGGCAGGGGGCTAACTATGGCTACACCTTC CATSDFRQGANYGYTF
TRBJ1-2 NA TRBV3-1/TRBV3-2 NA TGTGCCAGCAGCCAAGTGGGAGGGTACTATGGCTACACCTTC CASSQVGGYYGYTF
TRBJ2-7 NA TRBV7-2 NA TGTGCCAGCAGCTTAAACGGGATTGCCTACGAGCAGTACTTC CASSLNGIAYEQYF
TRBJ2-2 TRBD2 TRBV4-1 NA TGCGCCAGCAGGCAACTAGCGGGGGGGCCCACCGGGGAGCTGTTTTTT CASRQLAGGPTGELFF
TRBJ2-7 TRBD2 TRBV11-2 NA TGTGCCAGCAGCTTTAGCGGGGTACTCGACGAGCAGTACTTC CASSFSGVLDEQYF
TRBJ2-7 TRBD1 TRBV27 NA TGTGCCAGCAGTTTATCCTGGGGACAGGGGGCCTACGAGCAGTACTTC CASSLSWGQGAYEQYF
TRBJ2-5 NA TRBV6-2/TRBV6-3 NA TGTGCCAGCAGTTGGAAAGGGGGGACCCAGTACTTC CASSWKGGTQYF
TRBJ2-1 TRBD2 TRBV7-9 NA TGTGCCAGCAGCTTAACCCTAGCGGGGGGCCGGACCCACAATGAGCAGTTCTTC CASSLTLAGGRTHNEQFF
TRBJ2-7 TRBD2 TRBV5-1 once TGCGCCAGCAGCTTGGCGACTAGCGGGAGCGTATGGAACGAGCAGTACTTC CASSLATSGSVWNEQYF
TRBJ1-5 NA TRBV28 NA TGTGCCAGCAGTTTATGGGACAGACAGCCCCAGCATTTT CASSLWDRQPQHF
TRBJ1-2 NA TRBV5-4 NA TGTGCCAGCAGCTTCCGCACAGGCTCTGGCTACACCTTC CASSFRTGSGYTF
TRBJ1-4 NA TRBV15 NA TGTGCCACCAGCAGAGAGCGGTCAGCGGAAAAACTGTTTTTT CATSRERSAEKLFF
TRBJ2-3 TRBD2 TRBV4-1 NA TGCGCCAGCAGCCAAGTGGTAGCGGGAGTCGCAGATACGCAGTATTTT CASSQVVAGVADTQYF
TRBJ1-4 TRBD1 TRBV5-4 NA TGTGCCAGCAGCTCAGCCCTACAGGGGGAAAAACTGTTTTTT CASSSALQGEKLFF
TRBJ2-1 NA TRBV6-5 NA TGTGCCAGCACCAAATCAGGGGTTATTGAGCAGTTCTTC CASTKSGVIEQFF
TRBJ1-1 NA TRBV19 NA TGTGCCACAGGGATGACTGAAGCTTTCTTT CATGMTEAFF
TRBJ1-3 TRBD1 TRBV4-1 few TGCGCCAGCAGCCAAGGGTCTCCGGGACAGGGAGGGGGAAACACCATATATTTT CASSQGSPGQGGGNTIYF
TRBJ2-5 TRBD2 TRBV18 NA TGTGCCAGCTCACAGGGACTAGCAGACGAGACCCAGTACTTC CASSQGLADETQYF
TRBJ2-3 TRBD2 TRBV28 once TGTGCCAGCCCCCCCGGGCAGGTACTAGCGGGGATTCCAGATACGCAGTATTTT CASPPGQVLAGIPDTQYF
TRBJ2-7 NA TRBV21-1 once TGTGCCAGCAGCAAAGATCGGGGGGACGGGACCTACGAGCAGTACTTC CASSKDRGDGTYEQYF
TRBJ1-2 NA TRBV7-9 NA TGTGCCAGCAGCTTAGGAACGACAGGAGGCTACACCTTC CASSLGTTGGYTF
TRBJ2-3 NA TRBV27 NA TGTGCCAGCACCAAGACTGGCACAGATACGCAGTATTTT CASTKTGTDTQYF
TRBJ1-5 TRBD1 TRBV6-2/TRBV6-3 NA TGTGCCAGCAGTTTCCGACAGGGAAGTGGTCAGCCCCAGCATTTT CASSFRQGSGQPQHF
TRBJ1-5 NA TRBV28 NA TGTGCCAGCAGTTACGGTAATCAGCCCCAGCATTTT CASSYGNQPQHF
TRBJ1-5 NA TRBV27 NA TGTGCCAGCCCTTTCGCCGGGAACAGTTATAGCAATCAGCCCCAGCATTTT CASPFAGNSYSNQPQHF
TRBJ2-7 TRBD2 TRBV2 NA TGTGCCAGCAGTGATCCTAGCGGGGGAGACGAGCAGTACTTC CASSDPSGGDEQYF
TRBJ1-1 TRBD1 TRBV27 NA TGTGCCAGCAGCTCCGGGACAGCGAACACTGAAGCTTTCTTT CASSSGTANTEAFF
TRBJ2-1 NA TRBV29-1 NA TGCAGCGTTGACACAGGGATATGGAATGAGCAGTTCTTC CSVDTGIWNEQFF
TRBJ2-3 NA TRBV5-1 once TGCGCCAGCAGCTTGGCCCTAGTGGGAGATACGCAGTATTTT CASSLALVGDTQYF
TRBJ1-5 TRBD1 TRBV3-1/TRBV3-2 NA TGTGCCAGCAGCGTAGGACAGGGTAATCAGCCCCAGCATTTT CASSVGQGNQPQHF
TRBJ2-1 TRBD2 TRBV30 NA TGTGCCTGGAGTTGGCCTAGCGGGGGGGATGAGCAGTTCTTC CAWSWPSGGDEQFF
TRBJ1-4 NA TRBV3-1/TRBV3-2 NA TGTGCCAGCAGCTACCGAGGCCATAATGAAAAACTGTTTTTT CASSYRGHNEKLFF
TRBJ1-5 NA TRBV27 NA TGTGCCAGCAGTTTGGGGGGAGGGCATCAGCCCCAGCATTTT CASSLGGGHQPQHF
TRBJ2-7 NA TRBV28 NA TGTGCCAGCAGTACAGGGTGGCACGAGCAGTACTTC CASSTGWHEQYF
TRBJ2-2 TRBD2 TRBV7-9 NA TGTGCCAGCAGCTCCCCTCCCGGGAGGACCACCGGGGAGCTGTTTTTT CASSSPPGRTTGELFF